The 15 T cell receptor beta chains given below trace back to one sample, sequenced in a study of T cell responses to AZD1222 COVID-19 vaccine. Using immunoSEQ multiplex PCR, the repertoire was profiled, and TCRdb retains in-frame clones only, with some absent. The sample carries 120,000 or so clones, roughly 88% recorded once. The sequencing here drew on peripheral blood, taken on day 0 of AZD1222 vaccination. These receptors were taken from an adult in good health.

The gene calls are TRBV7-9 and TRBJ1-2; TRBD1 matches at 7 bases. CDR1 and CDR2 (germline): SEHNR, FQNEAQ (reference sequence). The length of the CDR3 is 15 residues. V was pared by 1 base and J by 7 bases, with 9 bases of the junction left unmatched. The DNA of the CDR3 is TGTGCCAGCAGCTTAGGAGACAGGGAGGGGCTTGGCTACACCTTC. Protein product: CASSLGDREGLGYTF.

The V gene is TRBV11-3, the J gene TRBJ1-4; D may be TRBD1 (6 bases). The CDR3 contains 14 residues. Germline values: CDR1 SGHNT, CDR2 YENEEA. Trimming pared 3 bases from V and 4 bases from J, leaving 9 bases between. This chain's CDR3 is CASSFRGGNEKLFF. The CDR3 DNA follows: TGTGCCAGCAGCTTCAGGGGTGGTAATGAAAAACTGTTTTTT.

The CDR3 loop reads CASSVDNGGAGADTQYF. The CDR3 DNA is TGTGCCAGCAGCGTAGACAACGGGGGGGCCGGAGCAGATACGCAGTATTTT. This chain links TRBV9 with TRBJ2-3; 8 bases line up with TRBD2. CDR3 length: 17 residues. The V and J ends lost 0 bases and 4 bases, in that order; junction bases with no gene match: 10. Germline CDR1 and CDR2: SGDLS and YYNGEE. Full variable domain (remainder filled in from reference TRBV9 and TRBJ2-3): DSGVTQTPKHLITATGQRVTLRCSPRSGDLSVYWYQQSLDQGLQFLIQYYNGEERAKGNILERFSAQQFPDLHSELNLSSLELGDSALYFCASSVDNGGAGADTQYFGPGTRLTVL.

This sequence joins TRBV29-1 and TRBJ2-5; TRBD1 agrees at 9 bases. The V and J ends lost 6 bases and 2 bases, in that order; junction bases with no gene match: 7. This CDR3 has 14 amino acids. Germline assignment: CDR1 SQVTM and CDR2 ANQGSEA. The CDR3 DNA follows: TGCAGCGTCGCCGGGACAGGGTGGCAAGAGACCCAGTACTTC. The encoded protein is CSVAGTGWQETQYF. Looking up the rest from reference TRBV29-1 and TRBJ2-5 gives the full variable domain: SAVISQKPSRDICQRGTSLTIQCQVDSQVTMMFWYRQQPGQSLTLIATANQGSEATYESGFVIDKFPISRPNLTFSTLTVSNMSPEDSSIYLCSVAGTGWQETQYFGPGTRLLVL.

The chain carries TRBV12-3 or TRBV12-4 and TRBJ2-5; D uncertain. V lost 3 bases to trimming and J lost 2 bases, with 4 bases between them. CDR3 length: 12 residues. The CDR3 region is CASSFLQETQYF. The DNA for the CDR3 is TGTGCCAGCAGTTTCTTACAAGAGACCCAGTACTTC.

The chain employs TRBV2 and TRBJ1-1; D is unresolved. CDR1 is SNHLY and CDR2 is FYNNEI in the germline V gene. The CDR3 contains 13 residues. Trimming took 3 bases from V and 6 from J, leaving 11 bases between them. CDR3 loop: CASSDTSRSEAFF. CDR3 sequence (DNA): TGTGCCAGCAGTGACACCTCGAGGTCTGAAGCTTTCTTT.

V usage is TRBV5-1 and J usage is TRBJ1-4; D might be TRBD1 (6 bases). There are 17 residues in the CDR3. V dropped 4 bases and J dropped 4 bases, with 20 bases sitting between them. CDR1 and CDR2 from the germline V gene are SGHRS and YFSETQ. The CDR3 DNA reads TGCGCCAGCAGCCAGCTAGGGGGTGTTTATAGTAATGAAAAACTGTTTTTT. Encoded protein: CASSQLGGVYSNEKLFF.

This chain's CDR3 is CASSLGQGASYNEQFF. DNA for the CDR3: TGTGCCAGCAGCCTTGGACAGGGGGCTTCCTACAATGAGCAGTTCTTC. This chain connects TRBV7-6 to TRBJ2-1, with TRBD1 identical over 11 bases. The ends lost 5 bases at V and 1 base at J; junction bases unmatched: 4. This CDR3 is 16 amino acids long. Germline V gene sequence: CDR1 SGHVS, CDR2 FNYEAQ.

This clone has just a few counts. V is TRBV3-1 (or the pseudogene TRBV3-2) and J is TRBJ1-1; 9 nucleotides align to TRBD1. Germline V gene lookup returns CDR1 LGHDT and CDR2 YNNKEL (reference sequence). The ends lost 0 bases at V and 8 bases at J; junction bases unmatched: 7. This CDR3 has 15 amino acids. Here the CDR3 DNA reads TGTGCCAGCAGCCAAGATACGACAGGGGGTAGGGAAGCTTTCTTT. Translation gives CASSQDTTGGREAFF.

The rearrangement joins TRBV6-5 to TRBJ2-7, with 9 positions matching TRBD1. V gave up 10 bases and J gave up 6 bases; unmatched junction bases: 16. Looked up from germline, CDR1 is MNHEY and CDR2 is SVGAGI. This CDR3 is 15 amino acids long. CDR3 region: CAIGVDGTGYAEQYF. The CDR3 bases are TGTGCCATCGGGGTCGATGGGACAGGGTATGCCGAGCAGTACTTC.

The chain couples TRBV25-1 to TRBJ1-4, with a weak D call TRBD1 (5 bases). This CDR3 contains 13 residues. The germline gives CDR1 MGHDK, CDR2 SYGVNS. V was pared by 6 bases and J by 8 bases, with 13 bases between. CDR3 nucleotides: TGTGCCAGCAGGCGTCAGGGAGGCGAAAAACTGTTTTTT. Its protein is CASRRQGGEKLFF.

The chain carries TRBV6-5 and TRBJ2-5, with D possibly being TRBD1 (7 bases). Germline V CDR1 and CDR2: MNHEY, SVGAGI. The V end lost 8 bases, the J end lost 5 bases, and 15 bases lay between the germline ends. The CDR3 spans 13 residues. CDR3 region: CASGLQGRETQYF. The DNA of the CDR3 is TGTGCCAGCGGACTACAGGGGCGGGAGACCCAGTACTTC.

The V call is TRBV27, the J call TRBJ2-7; no firm D call. Germline-derived CDR1 and CDR2 are MNHEY and SMNVEV (reference sequence). CDR3 size: 14 residues. V lost 3 bases to trimming and J lost 4 bases, with 13 bases between them. DNA for the CDR3: TGTGCCAGCAGTTTTCAAGGGTCCAGATACGAGCAGTACTTC. Encoded protein: CASSFQGSRYEQYF.

The rearrangement uses TRBV15 and TRBJ1-5, with a weak D call TRBD1 (5 bases). Trimming removed 0 bases at V and 7 bases at J, with 13 bases between. This CDR3 is 15 amino acids long. Germline lookup yields CDR1 LNHNV and CDR2 YYDKDF (reference sequence). The CDR3 is CATSREGWGGQPQHF. The CDR3 DNA follows: TGTGCCACCAGCAGAGAGGGGTGGGGCGGCCAGCCCCAGCATTTT.

This sequence joins TRBV18 and TRBJ2-1; 8 bases align to TRBD1. The CDR3 runs 17 residues. With 1 base clipped from V and 6 bases from J, the junction kept 11 bases outside the gene matches. CDR1 KGHSH and CDR2 LQKENI come from the germline V gene. CDR3 sequence (DNA): TGTGCCAGCTCACCACGTGCCGGGACAGGCGAAGTCAATGAGCAGTTCTTC. Translated, it gives CASSPRAGTGEVNEQFF.